The 20 T cell receptor beta chains reported below all come from one sample, sequenced in a study of T-cell memory formation after mild COVID-19. One entry per CDR3 protein results from TCRdb running MiXCR on the 5' RACE reads. The sample lists roughly 250,000 distinct CDR3 sequences, over 15% occurring once. Material for sequencing was PBMCs or a T cell subset sorted from them (not recorded which). The receptors derive from a young man who had mild COVID-19 (a few samples of this study predate the infection). Cell type and time point are not known.

For the CDR3, the DNA is TGTGCCACCAGCAGAGAATTGCAGGGTAGGCATGAGCAGTTCTTC. Translating it yields CATSRELQGRHEQFF. This sequence joins TRBV15 and TRBJ2-1; weak D call: TRBD1 (5 bases). V gave up 0 bases and J gave up 8 bases, with 14 bases separating them. Germline V lookup: CDR1 LNHNV, CDR2 YYDKDF (reference sequence). The CDR3 runs to 15 residues.

The chain links TRBV6-5 to TRBJ1-4, with a possible D match to TRBD1 (6 bases). The CDR3 loop spans 15 amino acids. The V end was cut by 8 bases, the J end by 0 bases, with 13 bases between. Germline assignment: CDR1 MNHEY and CDR2 SVGAGI. CDR3 DNA: TGTGCCAGCGGGGCGGGACAATCAACTAATGAAAAACTGTTTTTT. Translating gives CASGAGQSTNEKLFF.

This clonotype was seen only a few times. This rearrangement joins TRBV15 to TRBJ2-3; 11 positions agree with TRBD1. Germline V CDR1 and CDR2: LNHNV, YYDKDF (reference sequence). The CDR3 has 16 residues. J lost 4 bases, V lost 3 bases, and 6 bases had no gene match. The CDR3 region has the DNA TGTGCCACCAGCAGGAAACGGACAGGGGGCCCAGATACGCAGTATTTT. Protein: CATSRKRTGGPDTQYF.

This clonotype occurred once. V gene TRBV6-2 or TRBV6-3 combines with J gene TRBJ2-1; 9 nucleotides match TRBD2. With V trimmed by 2 bases and J by 7 bases, 6 bases remained unmatched. Germline V lookup: CDR1 MNHEY, CDR2 SVGEGT. The CDR3 is 15 amino acids. As DNA, the CDR3 is TGTGCCAGCAGTTACCGGAGCGGGGGGCGTAATGAGCAGTTCTTC. Translated, it gives CASSYRSGGRNEQFF.

This clonotype appeared a single time. This chain uses TRBV7-2 with TRBJ1-1; D not resolved. This CDR3 spans 14 amino acids. Germline CDR1 reads SGHTA; CDR2 reads FQGNSA. The V end lost 1 base, the J end lost 1 base, and 7 bases lay between the germline ends. This CDR3 is CASSLVYGNTEAFF. CDR3 nucleotide sequence: TGTGCCAGCAGCTTAGTCTACGGGAACACTGAAGCTTTCTTT. The whole variable domain, remainder taken from reference TRBV7-2 and TRBJ1-1, is GAGVSQSPSNKVTEKGKDVELRCDPISGHTALYWYRQSLGQGLEFLIYFQGNSAPDKSGLPSDRFSAERTGGSVSTLTIQRTQQEDSAVYLCASSLVYGNTEAFFGQGTRLTVV.

This clonotype was seen a few times. This sequence joins TRBV9 and TRBJ2-3; D gene uncertain. There are 12 residues in the CDR3. Germline CDR1 reads SGDLS; CDR2 reads YYNGEE. V was trimmed by 0 bases and J by 5 bases, leaving 4 bases between them. Here the CDR3 DNA reads TGTGCCAGCAGCGTAGAATTAGATACGCAGTATTTT. This gives the protein CASSVELDTQYF.

This clonotype was seen more than once but under ten times. V and J are TRBV6-5 and TRBJ2-7; no reliable D call. CDR1 MNHEY and CDR2 SVGAGI come from the germline V gene. This CDR3 has 13 residues. V dropped 7 bases and J dropped 6 bases, with 16 bases sitting between them. The CDR3 is CASNPTNTPEQYF. The CDR3 coding sequence is TGTGCCAGCAACCCGACCAATACCCCCGAGCAGTACTTC.

This clonotype was counted between two and nine times. The genes are TRBV5-1 and TRBJ2-5; D is possibly TRBD1 or TRBD2 (5 bases each). Per germline, CDR1 SGHRS and CDR2 YFSETQ. Trimming removed 5 bases from V and 4 bases from J, with 15 bases in between. The CDR3 is 14 residues long. The CDR3, as DNA: TGCGCCAGCAGTCTTCCCGGGGCTGGAGAGACCCAGTACTTC. It translates to CASSLPGAGETQYF.

This clonotype was seen more than once but under ten times. The chain joins TRBV18 to TRBJ1-1, with a tentative D call TRBD1 (6 bases). CDR1 and CDR2 (germline): KGHSH, LQKENI. There are 17 residues in the CDR3. V gave up 0 bases and J gave up 2 bases, with 16 bases separating them. This CDR3 reads CASSPPSSDRPNTEAFF. The CDR3 DNA reads as TGTGCCAGCTCACCACCGAGTTCGGACAGACCTAACACTGAAGCTTTCTTT.

J is TRBJ2-7 and V is TRBV5-1; 8 nucleotides line up with TRBD2. This CDR3 has 14 residues. The junction had 7 bases not matched to a gene; V was cut back by 4 bases and J by 4 bases. In germline, CDR1 is SGHRS, CDR2 YFSETQ. The chain's CDR3 is CASSLGGARYEQYF. CDR3 sequence (DNA): TGCGCCAGCAGCCTCGGGGGGGCCAGGTACGAGCAGTACTTC.

The chain has TRBV18 and TRBJ2-3; tentatively, D is TRBD2 (6 bases). CDR1 KGHSH and CDR2 LQKENI come from the germline V gene. The CDR3 contains 16 residues. V lost 5 bases, J lost 1 base, and 16 bases lay in between. CDR3 DNA: TGTGCCAGCTCAACGGTCCTAGCGATGGGCACAGATACGCAGTATTTT. Translated: CASSTVLAMGTDTQYF.

CDR3 sequence: CSARGGRDTIYF. The CDR3 nucleotides read TGCAGTGCTAGAGGAGGGAGAGACACCATATATTTT. The chain employs TRBV20-1 and TRBJ1-3; no definite D call. This CDR3 has 12 amino acids. Germline values: CDR1 DFQATT, CDR2 SNEGSKA (reference sequence). V was shortened by 1 base and J by 8 bases, with 9 bases between the two germline ends.

J is TRBJ2-5 and V is TRBV7-2; 9 bases map to TRBD2. Germline-derived CDR1 and CDR2 are SGHTA and FQGNSA. This CDR3 comprises 15 residues. After removal of 1 base from V and 6 bases from J, the junction contained 6 bases not matched to a gene. The CDR3 DNA reads TGTGCCAGCAGCTTAGGGGGGACTAGCATCCAGACCCAGTACTTC. This encodes CASSLGGTSIQTQYF.

This clonotype turned up a few times. This sequence joins TRBV18 and TRBJ2-3, with D perhaps matching TRBD1 or TRBD2 (6 bases each). Deletions cut 3 bases from V and 0 bases from J, with 19 bases between. The CDR3 is made up of 18 amino acids. Germline CDR1 KGHSH, CDR2 LQKENI. The DNA for the CDR3 is TGTGCCAGCTCACCGATCCCGGATCGGGGGCGCAGCACAGATACGCAGTATTTT. This sequence encodes CASSPIPDRGRSTDTQYF.

About this clonotype itself: Compared with germline, one end of the junction differs, possibly owing to a read error. The rearrangement joins TRBV4-1 to TRBJ1-5; D gene unclear. Germline CDR1 MGHRA, CDR2 YSYEKL. The CDR3 length is 17 residues. CDR3 bases: TGCGCCAGCAGCCCCCAATGGGGAGTAATGGTAGGTCAGACCCAGCATTTT. Its protein product is CASSPQWGVMVGQTQHF.

The gene calls are TRBV7-8 and TRBJ2-3; TRBD2 might be the D (5 bases). V shed 6 bases and J shed 4 bases, with 17 bases lying between them. The CDR3 is 15 amino acids. Germline CDR1 and CDR2: SGHVS and FQNEAQ. The CDR3 region has the DNA TGTGCCAGCAGTCGAAGGGTCCACGGGGCAGATACGCAGTATTTT. Its protein product is CASSRRVHGADTQYF.

The gene calls are TRBV20-1 and TRBJ2-3, with 9 positions matching TRBD2. V shed 1 base and J 3 bases; nucleotides not matched to a gene: 2. Per germline, CDR1 DFQATT and CDR2 SNEGSKA (reference sequence). There are 14 residues in the CDR3. CDR3 in DNA: TGCAGTGCTAGAGGACTAGCGGATACAGATACGCAGTATTTT. It codes for CSARGLADTDTQYF.

This clonotype came up once. The gene calls are TRBV5-5 and TRBJ1-2; no reliable D call. The V gene lost 4 bases and the J gene lost 10 bases, with 17 bases spanning the gap. The CDR3 runs 13 residues. Looked up from germline, CDR1 is SGHKS and CDR2 is YYEKEE (reference sequence). This chain's CDR3 is CASSESSYVVYTF. The DNA of the CDR3 is TGTGCCAGCAGCGAGTCAAGTTATGTCGTCTACACCTTC.

In nucleotides, the CDR3 is TGTGCCAGCAGCACAAGGACAGACTATAATTCACCCCTCCACTTT. Protein product: CASSTRTDYNSPLHF. The chain joins TRBV7-2 to TRBJ1-6; D possibly corresponds to TRBD1 (6 bases). In germline, CDR1 is SGHTA, CDR2 FQGNSA. V lost 5 bases, J lost 3 bases, and 11 bases lay in between. CDR3 size: 15 residues.

This chain connects TRBV7-2 to TRBJ1-5; D unresolved. The CDR3 spans 13 residues. Germline-derived CDR1 and CDR2 are SGHTA and FQGNSA. The V end lost 0 bases, the J end lost 6 bases, and 6 bases lay between the germline ends. Written as DNA, the CDR3 is TGTGCCAGCAGCTTAGCGGCCTTTCAGCCCCAGCATTTT. As protein: CASSLAAFQPQHF.